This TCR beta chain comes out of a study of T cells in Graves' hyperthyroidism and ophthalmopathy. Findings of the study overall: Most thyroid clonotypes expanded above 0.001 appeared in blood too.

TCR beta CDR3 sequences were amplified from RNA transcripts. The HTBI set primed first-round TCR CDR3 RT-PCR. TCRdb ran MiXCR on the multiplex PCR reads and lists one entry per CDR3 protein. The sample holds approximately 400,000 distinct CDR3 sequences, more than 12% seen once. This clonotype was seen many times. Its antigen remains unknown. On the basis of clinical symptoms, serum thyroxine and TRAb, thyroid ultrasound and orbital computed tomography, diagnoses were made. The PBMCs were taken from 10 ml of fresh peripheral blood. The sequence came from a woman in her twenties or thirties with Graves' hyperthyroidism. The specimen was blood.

CDR3 in amino acids: CAWRTGGTTGELFF. The CDR3 DNA is TGTGCCTGGAGAACGGGAGGGACCACCGGGGAGCTGTTTTTT. The rearrangement links TRBV30 to TRBJ2-2, with 8 bases aligning to TRBD2. CDR3 length equals 14 residues. The germline CDR1 and CDR2 sequences are GTSNPN and SVGIG (reference sequence). J was trimmed by 4 bases and V by 3 bases; bases with no gene match: 4.